What follows are 7 T cell receptor beta chains derived from one specimen sequenced in a study of OX40 agonist ivuxolimab in advanced cancers. Method: immunoSEQ multiplex PCR; TCRdb's copy keeps in-frame clones and lacks some. In the table there are around 20,000 clones, roughly 70% of which are singletons. Sample: CD4+ or CD8+ T cells sorted from blood, taken in a trial of the OX40 agonist ivuxolimab. The receptors originated from an adult with an advanced solid tumor such as melanoma, head and neck, liver or kidney cancer.

The chain couples TRBV6-5 to TRBJ1-6, with 11 bases aligning to TRBD1. The J segment lost 10 bases and the V segment lost 2 bases, leaving 4 bases of the junction unmatched. Germline values: CDR1 MNHEY, CDR2 SVGAGI. There are 15 residues in the CDR3. CDR3 nucleotide sequence: TGTGCCAGCAGTTACCTGGGACAGGGGGAATCACCCCTCCACTTT. Its protein is CASSYLGQGESPLHF.

This clone was seen more than once but under ten times. Germline and junction disagree at one end, which may indicate a read error. This rearrangement joins TRBV2 to TRBJ1-6; D unresolved. CDR1 is SNHLY, CDR2 FYNNEI, per germline. This CDR3 spans 12 amino acids. The CDR3 DNA is TGTGCCAGCAGTGATGTGTGGGTTAACATCTACTTT. This gives the protein CASSDVWVNIYF.

V gene TRBV7-9 combines with J gene TRBJ2-5; 9 bases fit TRBD1. Germline assignment: CDR1 SEHNR and CDR2 FQNEAQ (reference sequence). V trimming: 5 bases; J trimming: 5 bases; junction bases outside the gene matches: 6. The CDR3 has 14 residues. The CDR3 DNA is TGTGCCAGCAGCCCACAGGGGGCGCGGGAGACCCAGTACTTC. Protein: CASSPQGARETQYF.

CDR3 DNA: TGTGCCAGCAGCAAAGATACAGGGAACGGAAACACCATATATTTT. Amino acid sequence: CASSKDTGNGNTIYF. The rearrangement joins TRBV21-1 to TRBJ1-3; TRBD1 reflects the table's D call only, with no check against the DNA. TRBV21-1 is given as a pseudogene. This CDR3 is built from 15 residues.

The chain employs TRBV7-9 and TRBJ2-1, with 8 positions matching TRBD2. Germline values: CDR1 SEHNR, CDR2 FQNEAQ (reference sequence). The CDR3 consists of 16 residues. J was trimmed by 8 bases and V by 1 base; bases with no gene match: 10. The CDR3 DNA sequence: TGTGCCAGCAGCTTAGGGCCAGCGGGGGTTAAGGATGAGCAGTTCTTC. Translating it yields CASSLGPAGVKDEQFF.

V gene TRBV5-6 combines with J gene TRBJ2-7, with 11 bases lining up with TRBD2. Per the germline V gene, CDR1 is SGHDT and CDR2 is YYEEEE. J gave up 4 bases and V 0 bases, and 6 bases lay outside the gene matches. This CDR3 is built from 16 residues. The CDR3 DNA reads TGTGCCAGCAGCTTGGCTTTTAGCGGGAGGGTATACGAGCAGTACTTC. Translating it yields CASSLAFSGRVYEQYF.

A few counts support this clone. This chain uses TRBV27 with TRBJ1-2, with 8 bases identical to TRBD1. The J segment lost 6 bases and the V segment lost 3 bases, leaving 6 bases of the junction unmatched. This CDR3 region has 14 residues. CDR1 is MNHEY and CDR2 is SMNVEV in the germline V gene (reference sequence). The CDR3 spells CASSFIAGGDGYTF. In DNA, the CDR3 is TGTGCCAGCAGTTTCATCGCAGGGGGCGATGGCTACACCTTC.